This TCR beta chain was captured in a study of radiation and T cells in renal cell carcinoma. Study conclusions and caveats: Compared with controls, irradiated tumors showed greater TCR clonality. Compared with controls, irradiated tumors had more, larger dominant CDR3 motifs.

Regarding this clone: Its antigen is unidentified.

V gave up 1 base and J gave up 3 bases, with 9 bases separating them. The CDR3 has 14 residues. From germline, CDR1 is SGHTA and CDR2 FQGNSA. Generated by immunoSEQ multiplex PCR, the TCRdb table keeps only in-frame clones and is missing some. The data hold 13,000 to 15,000 clones, with around 50% observed a single time. Treatment noted: treatment-naive control, cytoreductive nephrectomy. Treatment-naive patients without radiation supplied the control tumors at nephrectomy. Clear cell pathology was present in this patient's renal cell carcinoma. The V gene is TRBV7-2, the J gene TRBJ1-2; D perhaps matches TRBD1 (5 bases). This TCR was recovered from a man aged 50 to 59 with renal cell carcinoma. Source: tumor tissue, taken from a patient whose treatment was nephrectomy without radiotherapy. The CDR3 sequence is CASSLVRGDYGYTF. Here the CDR3 DNA reads TGTGCCAGCAGCTTAGTGCGGGGCGACTATGGCTACACCTTC.